This T cell receptor (beta chain) was observed in a study of T-cell memory formation after mild COVID-19. Overall study context: Largely donor-specific sequence clusters came from two donors. Overall study results and limits: In second-wave clones peaking day 37, SARS-CoV-2 specificity remained unconfirmed. CD4+ contracting clones lay mainly in CM and EM, CD8+ ones in EMRA.

Constant-segment primers were used for 5'RACE, and the resulting TCR alpha and TCR beta cDNA libraries carried sample barcodes and UMIs. TCRdb fed the 5' RACE reads into MiXCR, producing one record per CDR3 protein. The sample has roughly 620,000 distinct CDR3 sequences; roughly 18% are singletons. This clonotype has just a few counts. What it recognizes is unknown. One end of the junction fails to match germline, which may point to a read error. The CDR3 is 16 amino acids. CDR1 is SSHAT, CDR2 FNYEAQ, per germline (reference sequence). The chain combines TRBV7-7 with TRBJ2-3; a possible D gene is TRBD2 (5 bases). The TCR comes from an adult woman who had mild COVID-19 (a few samples of this study predate the infection). Cell type and time point are not known. The sequenced material came from PBMCs or a T cell subset sorted from them (not recorded which). CDR3 nucleotides: TGTGCTAGCAGCTTAGAGGGCATTAGTAGTTCAGATACGCAGTATTTT. It is translated as CASSLEGISSSDTQYF.